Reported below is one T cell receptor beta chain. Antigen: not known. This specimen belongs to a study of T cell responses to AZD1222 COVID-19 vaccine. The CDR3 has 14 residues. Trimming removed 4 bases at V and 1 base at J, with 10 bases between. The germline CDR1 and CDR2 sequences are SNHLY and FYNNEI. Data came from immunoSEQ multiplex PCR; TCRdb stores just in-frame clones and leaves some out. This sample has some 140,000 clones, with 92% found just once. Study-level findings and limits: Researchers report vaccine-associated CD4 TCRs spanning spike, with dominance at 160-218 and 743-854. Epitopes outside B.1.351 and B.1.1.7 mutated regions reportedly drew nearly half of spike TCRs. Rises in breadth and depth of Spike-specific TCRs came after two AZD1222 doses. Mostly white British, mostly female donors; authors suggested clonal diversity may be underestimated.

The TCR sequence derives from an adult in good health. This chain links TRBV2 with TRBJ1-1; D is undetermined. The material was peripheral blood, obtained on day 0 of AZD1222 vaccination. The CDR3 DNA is TGTGCCAGCAGTGGAGGAGGAGGGAACACTGAAGCTTTCTTT. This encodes CASSGGGGNTEAFF.